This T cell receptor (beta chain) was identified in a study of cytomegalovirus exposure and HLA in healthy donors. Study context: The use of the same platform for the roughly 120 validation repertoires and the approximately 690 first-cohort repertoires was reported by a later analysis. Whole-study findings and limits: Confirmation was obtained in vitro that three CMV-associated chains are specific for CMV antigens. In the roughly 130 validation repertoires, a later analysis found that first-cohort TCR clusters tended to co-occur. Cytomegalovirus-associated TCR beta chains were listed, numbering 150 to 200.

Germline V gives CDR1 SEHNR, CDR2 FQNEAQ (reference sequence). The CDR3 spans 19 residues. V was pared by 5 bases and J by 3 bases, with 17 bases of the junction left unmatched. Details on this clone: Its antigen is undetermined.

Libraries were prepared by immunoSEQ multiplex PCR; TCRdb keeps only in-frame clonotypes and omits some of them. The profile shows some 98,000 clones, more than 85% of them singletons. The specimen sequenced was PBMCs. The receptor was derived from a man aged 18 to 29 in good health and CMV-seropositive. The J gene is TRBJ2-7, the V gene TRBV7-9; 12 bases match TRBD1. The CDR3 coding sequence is TGTGCCAGCAGCGCCCCGGGACAGGGGGCTGTGTCAGGTTTCTACGAGCAGTACTTC. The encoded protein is CASSAPGQGAVSGFYEQYF.